Given below is one TCR beta chain in context. This entry belongs to a study of brain T cells in children with intractable seizures. Before surgery, patients took at least one anti-epileptic drug. This CDR3 is 12 amino acids long. Germline values: CDR1 SNHLY, CDR2 FYNNEI. Trimming stripped 6 bases from V and 5 bases from J, with 8 bases between. Here immunoSEQ multiplex PCR was the method, and the copy in TCRdb shows in-frame clones only, minus some. The sample lists 80,000 or so clones, around 91% occurring once. The material sequenced was peripheral blood, taken at surgery. The chain is built from TRBV2 and TRBJ1-3; D remains ambiguous. This clonotype was sampled from a girl aged 2 to 10 with Rasmussen encephalitis and intractable seizures. CDR3 DNA sequence: TGTGCCAGCAGGGGCCCCCGAAACACCATATATTTT. This translates into CASRGPRNTIYF. Full variable domain (rest looked up from reference TRBV2 and TRBJ1-3): EPEVTQTPSHQVTQMGQEVILRCVPISNHLYFYWYRQILGQKVEFLVSFYNNEISEKSEIFDDQFSVERPDGSNFTLKIRSTKLEDSAMYFCASRGPRNTIYFGEGSWLTVV.